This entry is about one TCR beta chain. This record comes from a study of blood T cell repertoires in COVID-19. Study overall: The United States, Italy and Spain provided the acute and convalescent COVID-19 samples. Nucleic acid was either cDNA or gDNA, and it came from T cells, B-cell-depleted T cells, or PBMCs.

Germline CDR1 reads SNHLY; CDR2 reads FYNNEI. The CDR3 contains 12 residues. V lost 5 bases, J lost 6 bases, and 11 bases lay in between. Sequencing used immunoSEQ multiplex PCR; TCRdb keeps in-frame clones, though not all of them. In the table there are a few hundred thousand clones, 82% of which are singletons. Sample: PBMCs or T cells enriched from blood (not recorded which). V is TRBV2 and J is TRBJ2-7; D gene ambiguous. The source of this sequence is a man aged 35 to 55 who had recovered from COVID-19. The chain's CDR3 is CASSRRLVEQYF. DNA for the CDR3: TGTGCCAGCAGTCGCCGACTGGTCGAGCAGTACTTC.